The subject of this entry is one T cell receptor (beta chain). Its antigen is unknown. TCRdb reprocessed the reads with MiXCR, giving one entry per CDR3 protein. This sample has about 830,000 distinct CDR3 sequences; about 31% occur once, and the top ten carry 9.5% to 15%. These data come from a study of T cell repertoires in cytomegalovirus infection. As for the study in general: CMV epitopes, recently identified HLA-C-restricted and well-studied HLA-B-restricted, were used.

The study's findings and limits: The ex vivo response was dominated by HLA-C-restricted CMV-specific TCR beta clonotypes.

Per the germline V gene, CDR1 is SEHNR and CDR2 is FQNEAQ (reference sequence). This CDR3 spans 14 amino acids. The clonotype comes from a human donor in good health (CMV status not recorded). Some clones in this sample may be carry-over from other donors' samples. Sequencing was performed on cultured CD8+ T cells from PBMCs, taken from culture after CMV antigen stimulation. The chain links TRBV7-9 to TRBJ2-7; tentatively, D is TRBD1 or TRBD2 (5 bases each). The DNA of the CDR3 is TGTGCCACCAGCTTGGGCCAGGGAGCCTACGAGCAGTACGTC. It encodes CATSLGQGAYEQYV.